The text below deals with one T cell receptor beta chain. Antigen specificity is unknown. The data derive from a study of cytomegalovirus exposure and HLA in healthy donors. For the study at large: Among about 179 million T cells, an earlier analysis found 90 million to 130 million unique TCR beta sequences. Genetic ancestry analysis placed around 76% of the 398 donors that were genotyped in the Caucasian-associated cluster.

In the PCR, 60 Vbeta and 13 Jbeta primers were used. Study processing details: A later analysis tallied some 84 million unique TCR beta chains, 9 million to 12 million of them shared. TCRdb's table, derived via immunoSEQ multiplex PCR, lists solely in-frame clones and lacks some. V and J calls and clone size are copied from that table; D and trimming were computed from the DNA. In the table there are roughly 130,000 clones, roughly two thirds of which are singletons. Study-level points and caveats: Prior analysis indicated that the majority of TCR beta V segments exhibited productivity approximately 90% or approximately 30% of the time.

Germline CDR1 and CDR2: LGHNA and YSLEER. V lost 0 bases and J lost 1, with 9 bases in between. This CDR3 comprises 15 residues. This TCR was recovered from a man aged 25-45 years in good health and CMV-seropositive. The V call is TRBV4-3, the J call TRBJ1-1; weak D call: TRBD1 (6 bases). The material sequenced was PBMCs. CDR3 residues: CASSQDAGANTEAFF. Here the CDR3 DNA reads TGCGCCAGCAGCCAAGATGCGGGGGCGAACACTGAAGCTTTCTTT.